This entry lists 22 T cell receptor beta chains sequenced from one sample in a study of tissue T cells after allogeneic stem cell transplantation. The time point denotes: mouse harvest day 14 after allogeneic transplant. The graft held 10^6 splenic CD5+ T cells and 10^7 T-cell-depleted bone marrow cells. Assay used: immunoSEQ multiplex PCR; TCRdb lists only in-frame clones, some missing. Of some 4,100 clones listed, roughly half were seen once; the top ten hold 25% to 35%. Sequencing was carried out using gut tissue. Receptors were obtained from a female BALB/c mouse given C57BL/6 T cells with graft-versus-host disease after an allogeneic hematopoietic cell transplant.

To note about this clone: Mouse gene names apply. The read ends 1 residue before the CDR3 terminus; that terminus is restored from the germline J gene. The chain is built from TRBV26 and TRBJ2-7, with 10 nucleotides matching TRBD1. This CDR3 has 14 amino acids. Trimming took 2 bases from V and 3 from J; bases not matched to a gene: 1. Germline-derived CDR1 and CDR2 are KGHPV and FQNQEV (reference sequence). CDR3 residues: CASSLGDRGYEQYF. The sequenced CDR3 bases are TGTGCCAGCAGTCTGGGGGACAGGGGCTATGAACAGTAC.

On this clone itself: Gene names are the mouse ones. The sequenced CDR3 bases are TGTGCCAGCAGACTGGGGACTAGTGCAGAAACGCTGTAT. This sequence encodes CASRLGTSAETLY. The whole CDR3 sequence reads CASRLGTSAETLYF. The rearrangement uses TRBV13-1 and TRBJ2-3, with 7 bases fitting TRBD2. The read ends 1 residue shy of where the CDR3 ends; the end is completed using the germline J gene. Germline V CDR1 and CDR2: NSHNY, SYGAGN. CDR3 length: 14 residues. V gave up 5 bases and J gave up 0 bases; unmatched junction bases: 3.

This clone was picked up a small number of times. Mouse gene names and germline throughout. Read data end 1 residue before the CDR3 end; the end is taken from the germline J gene. V usage is TRBV12-1 and J usage is TRBJ2-3; 10 positions match TRBD1. Germline lookup yields CDR1 SGHSN and CDR2 HYEKVE. CDR3 size: 14 residues. Germline trimming cut 9 bases from V and 0 bases from J; bases unmatched to any gene: 5. CDR3 DNA, as far as it was read: TGTGCCGGCACGGGACAGGGGAGTGCAGAAACGCTGTAT. Translation gives CAGTGQGSAETLY. The complete CDR3 protein is CAGTGQGSAETLYF. Combining the CDR3 with reference TRBV12-1 and TRBJ2-3 gives the whole variable domain DSGVVQSPRHIIKEKGGRSVLTCIPISGHSNVVWYQQTLGKELKFLIQHYEKVERDKGFLPSRFSVQQFDDYHSEMNMSALELEDSAMYFCAGTGQGSAETLYFGSGTRLTVL.

A note on this clone: Here the gene names and germline are mouse. Read coverage stops 1 residue before the CDR3 terminus; the germline J gene supplies the remainder. This chain joins TRBV3 and TRBJ2-4; TRBD1 agrees at 7 bases. Trimming cost V 4 bases and J 3 bases; bases outside gene matches: 4. Germline V gene lookup returns CDR1 SNHLY and CDR2 FYNGKV (reference sequence). The CDR3 spans 14 residues. The part of the CDR3 DNA that was read is TGTGCCAGCAGCTCACAGGGGAGCCAAAACACCTTGTAC. This encodes CASSSQGSQNTLY. The complete CDR3 reads CASSSQGSQNTLYF. Together with reference TRBV3 and TRBJ2-4, the CDR3 gives the full variable domain: GPKVLQIPSHQIIDMGQMVTLNCDPVSNHLYFYWYKQILGQQMEFLVNFYNGKVMEKSKLFKDQFSVERPDGSYFTLKIQPTALEDSAVYFCASSSQGSQNTLYFGAGTRLSVL.

With respect to this clone: Gene names are the mouse ones. The DNA ends 1 residue before the CDR3 does, and the rest of the CDR3 is filled in from the germline J gene. The chain uses TRBV1 and TRBJ1-3, with 9 bases aligning to TRBD1. V trimming: 3 bases; J trimming: 4 bases; junction bases outside the gene matches: 4. From germline, CDR1 is NSQYPW and CDR2 LRSPGD (reference sequence). This CDR3 spans 15 amino acids. The sequenced CDR3 bases are TGCACCTGCAGTGCGCGGGACAGGGCAGGAAATACGCTCTAT. Its translation is CTCSARDRAGNTLY. The full CDR3 reads CTCSARDRAGNTLYF.

This clone was detected only once. Gene names refer to mouse genes. The read terminates 1 residue ahead of where the CDR3 ends, so the germline J gene completes it. The chain uses TRBV26 and TRBJ1-1; 10 bases match TRBD1. The CDR3 covers 14 residues. V lost 3 bases and J lost 5; bases outside the gene matches: 3. Germline V CDR1 and CDR2: KGHPV, FQNQEV (reference sequence). The CDR3 bases that were read are TGTGCCAGCAGTCTCGACAGGGGGCCTACAGAAGTCTTC. As protein: CASSLDRGPTEVF. The CDR3 as a whole reads CASSLDRGPTEVFF.

Of note for this clone: The gene symbols are mouse symbols. Sequencing ends 1 residue short of the CDR3 end; the germline J gene provides the rest. This chain joins TRBV4 and TRBJ2-1; 11 bases fit TRBD2. This CDR3 region has 15 residues. The germline gives CDR1 LGHDT, CDR2 YNNKQL (reference sequence). V trimming: 4 bases; J trimming: 5 bases; junction bases outside the gene matches: 4. CDR3 loop: CASSFTGGAHAEQFF. CDR3 bases read: TGTGCCAGCAGCTTTACTGGGGGGGCGCATGCTGAGCAGTTC.

This clone was found once. All gene names here are mouse names. Read data end 1 residue before the CDR3 end; the end is taken from the germline J gene. The V call is TRBV12-1, the J call TRBJ1-2; possibly TRBD1 for D (6 bases). The CDR3 covers 13 residues. V gave up 2 bases and J gave up 4 bases, with 10 bases separating them. Germline V gives CDR1 SGHSN, CDR2 HYEKVE. The CDR3 here is CASSPTGFSDYTF. The sequenced CDR3 bases are TGTGCCAGCTCTCCAACAGGGTTCTCCGACTACACC.

This clone was observed a handful of times. Gene names are mouse gene names. Coverage ceases 1 residue before the CDR3 finishes, and the germline J gene fills in the end. The rearrangement joins TRBV3 to TRBJ2-4, with TRBD1 matching 7 bases. The CDR3 runs to 15 residues. Germline CDR1 reads SNHLY; CDR2 reads FYNGKV (reference sequence). With V trimmed by 5 bases and J by 0 bases, 5 bases remained unmatched. Incomplete CDR3 DNA: TGTGCCAGCAGCCCGGGACAGCCTAGTCAAAACACCTTGTAC. Translating it yields CASSPGQPSQNTLY. The CDR3 in its entirety is CASSPGQPSQNTLYF.

This clone was recorded once. Gene names follow the mouse nomenclature. The read halts 1 residue ahead of the CDR3 end, with the missing end drawn from the germline J gene. This sequence joins TRBV26 and TRBJ1-1; TRBD1 matches 7 bases. The V segment lost 4 bases and the J segment 4 bases; nucleotides outside the gene matches: 3. The CDR3 sequence is 13 residues long. Germline CDR1 KGHPV, CDR2 FQNQEV (reference sequence). The sequenced CDR3 bases are TGTGCCAGCAGTCAGGGGGCCGGCACAGAAGTCTTC. This encodes CASSQGAGTEVF. In full, the CDR3 is CASSQGAGTEVFF. The complete variable domain, with remaining parts taken from reference TRBV26 and TRBJ1-1, reads NSKVIQTPRYLVKGQGQKAKMRCIPEKGHPVVFWYQQNKNNEFKFLINFQNQEVLQQIDMTEKRFSAECPSNSPCSLEIQSSEAGDSALYLCASSQGAGTEVFFGKGTRLTVV.

In this sample, this clone turned up a few times. Gene labels here are mouse ones. The read ends 1 residue before the CDR3 terminus; that terminus is restored from the germline J gene. V and J are TRBV3 and TRBJ2-1, with 12 bases fitting TRBD1. Germline trimming cut 5 bases from V and 7 bases from J; bases unmatched to any gene: 3. CDR1 and CDR2 (germline): SNHLY, FYNGKV (reference sequence). The CDR3 runs to 14 residues. The sequenced part of the CDR3 DNA is TGTGCCAGCAGCCCGGGACAGGGGGCGGCTGAGCAGTTC. Protein sequence: CASSPGQGAAEQF. The whole CDR3 protein is CASSPGQGAAEQFF.

A word on this clone: Gene labels here are mouse ones. The CDR3 sequence: CASSPTANSDYTF. CDR3 DNA (partial): TGTGCCAGCAGTCCTACGGCAAACTCCGACTACACC. The chain is built from TRBV26 and TRBJ1-2; D remains unclear. With the read ending 1 residue before the CDR3 end, the germline J gene is used to fill in that end. V gave up 4 bases and J gave up 0 bases, with 6 bases separating them. CDR3 length: 13 residues. Per germline, CDR1 KGHPV and CDR2 FQNQEV (reference sequence). Full variable domain (remainder filled in from reference TRBV26 and TRBJ1-2): NSKVIQTPRYLVKGQGQKAKMRCIPEKGHPVVFWYQQNKNNEFKFLINFQNQEVLQQIDMTEKRFSAECPSNSPCSLEIQSSEAGDSALYLCASSPTANSDYTFGSGTRLLVI.

A remark on this clone: Gene names refer to mouse genes. Coverage ceases 1 residue before the CDR3 finishes, and the germline J gene fills in the end. The V and J genes are TRBV23 and TRBJ2-4; TRBD1 was called by the table and not checked on the DNA. The germline V gene encodes CDR1 KGHTA and CDR2 FQNQQP. The CDR3 totals 14 residues. The CDR3 is CSSSQTVSQNTLYF. CDR3 DNA, as far as it was read: TGCTCCAGCAGCCAGACAGTGAGTCAAAACACCTTGTAC.

This clone was detected only a few times. Germline and genes: mouse. The CDR3 end falls 1 residue outside the read, so it is completed with the germline J gene. The chain employs TRBV2 and TRBJ1-2; D remains ambiguous. The CDR3 covers 13 residues. Germline CDR1 is LGHNA and CDR2 is YSYQKL. The ends were cut back, 5 bases at V and 0 bases at J, with 7 bases in the middle. Incomplete CDR3 DNA: TGTGCCAGCAGCTTTACAACAAACTCCGACTACACC. Encoded protein: CASSFTTNSDYT. The whole CDR3 protein is CASSFTTNSDYTF.

A few counts support this clone. Genes and germline come from the mouse. The observed sequence ends 1 residue before the CDR3 terminus, with the missing tail filled in from the germline J gene. V is TRBV13-2 and J is TRBJ1-4, with 10 bases matching TRBD1. There are 16 residues in the CDR3. J was trimmed by 6 bases and V by 0 bases; bases with no gene match: 5. Germline CDR1 reads NNHNN; CDR2 reads SYGAGS (reference sequence). Incomplete CDR3 DNA: TGTGCCAGCGGTGATGCCACCGGGACAGGGGACGAAAGATTATTT. Translating it yields CASGDATGTGDERLF. The complete CDR3 protein is CASGDATGTGDERLFF.

A note on this clone: Genes and germline are mouse. The read terminates 1 residue ahead of where the CDR3 ends, so the germline J gene completes it. The chain joins TRBV13-2 to TRBJ2-2, with 10 bases identical to TRBD1. Germline V gives CDR1 NNHNN, CDR2 SYGAGS (reference sequence). The CDR3 length is 14 residues. J lost 5 bases, V lost 2 bases, and 0 bases had no gene match. The CDR3 spells CASGEGQGTGQLYF. The sequenced CDR3 bases are TGTGCCAGCGGTGAGGGACAGGGGACCGGGCAGCTCTAC.

A few counts support this clone. Mouse names are used for the genes. The read ends 1 residue early relative to the CDR3; the germline J gene fills the gap. This chain links TRBV3 with TRBJ2-7, with D perhaps matching TRBD1 (5 bases). The V end was cut by 6 bases, the J end by 4 bases, with 7 bases between. The CDR3 spans 11 residues. Germline-derived CDR1 and CDR2 are SNHLY and FYNGKV (reference sequence). The sequenced CDR3 bases are TGTGCCAGCAGTCCAGGGTATGAACAGTAC. Its translation is CASSPGYEQY. In full, the CDR3 is CASSPGYEQYF.

Regarding this clone: Each gene name is a mouse one. The DNA ends 1 residue before the CDR3 does, and the rest of the CDR3 is filled in from the germline J gene. This chain connects TRBV13-1 to TRBJ2-7, with 7 bases aligning to TRBD1. V trimming: 3 bases; J trimming: 6 bases; junction bases outside the gene matches: 6. The CDR3 has 13 amino acids. CDR1 is NSHNY, CDR2 SYGAGN, per germline. The CDR3 sequence is CASSAGTVFEQYF. The part of the CDR3 DNA that was read is TGTGCCAGCAGTGCCGGGACAGTCTTTGAACAGTAC.

In this sample, this clone is medium-sized. The genes and germline here are from mouse. The read terminates 1 residue before the CDR3 end, so the remaining end is supplied by the germline J gene. V and J are TRBV26 and TRBJ2-7, with D uncertain. Trimming cost V 4 bases and J 0 bases, with 4 bases left between them. The germline CDR1 and CDR2 sequences are KGHPV and FQNQEV (reference sequence). The CDR3 extends over 12 amino acids. CDR3 amino acids: CASSQGSYEQYF. The CDR3 bases that were read are TGTGCCAGCAGTCAGGGCTCCTATGAACAGTAC.

With respect to this clone: Mouse germline and gene names are used. The observed sequence ends 1 residue before the CDR3 terminus, with the missing tail filled in from the germline J gene. This chain connects TRBV26 to TRBJ1-1; D unresolved. In germline, CDR1 is KGHPV, CDR2 FQNQEV (reference sequence). Trimming took 2 bases from V and 0 from J, leaving 10 bases between them. The CDR3 contains 15 residues. CDR3 loop: CASSLVFNANTEVFF. The covered CDR3 bases are TGTGCCAGCAGTCTGGTTTTCAATGCAAACACAGAAGTCTTC.

In the case of this clone: All gene names here are mouse names. The read ends 1 residue before the CDR3 terminus; that terminus is restored from the germline J gene. The rearrangement joins TRBV3 to TRBJ1-1; no firm D call. V was clipped by 5 bases and J by 4 bases, with 5 bases between them. Germline V gene sequence: CDR1 SNHLY, CDR2 FYNGKV (reference sequence). CDR3 length: 11 residues. The CDR3 bases that were read are TGTGCCAGCAGCCCCGGCACAGAAGTCTTC. Translating gives CASSPGTEVF. The whole CDR3 reads CASSPGTEVFF.

As concerns this clone: Gene names follow the mouse nomenclature. The CDR3 end falls 1 residue outside the read, so it is completed with the germline J gene. V gene TRBV12-2 combines with J gene TRBJ1-1, with 10 bases matching TRBD1. This CDR3 spans 13 amino acids. With 2 bases clipped from V and 6 bases from J, the junction kept 2 bases outside the gene matches. Germline V CDR1 and CDR2: SGHLS, HYDKME. The CDR3 sequence is CASSPGQGPEVFF. The sequenced part of the CDR3 DNA is TGTGCCAGCTCTCCGGGACAGGGGCCAGAAGTCTTC.